A selection of T cell receptor beta chains follows, all from one sample in a study of cytomegalovirus exposure and HLA in healthy donors. Clones were read by immunoSEQ multiplex PCR, and TCRdb kept only the in-frame ones, dropping some. The table records roughly 220,000 clones, more than 80% of them present only once. The source material was PBMCs. Receptors were obtained from a young man in good health and CMV-seronegative. Both conserved end residues are part of each CDR3. Fields, in order: J gene, V gene, clone size, D gene, CDR3 protein, CDR3 DNA. D genes are given only for firm matches. The size of a clone is reported for some rows only, either as once, few or many, or as a class for expanded clones.

TRBJ1-5 | TRBV18 | - | TRBD1 | CASSPAGQGSSNQPQHF | TGTGCCAGCTCACCAGCGGGACAGGGGAGTAGCAATCAGCCCCAGCATTTT
TRBJ2-1 | TRBV4-3 | - | TRBD2 | CASSQDGGELYNEQFF | TGCGCCAGCAGCCAAGATGGGGGGGAACTCTACAATGAGCAGTTCTTC
TRBJ2-7 | TRBV6-5 | - | TRBD1 | CASSYSTGNSYEQYF | TGTGCCAGCAGTTACTCGACAGGGAACTCCTACGAGCAGTACTTC
TRBJ2-7 | TRBV5-1 | - | - | CASSLAGGPHEQYF | TGCGCCAGCAGCTTGGCCGGGGGACCCCACGAGCAGTACTTC
TRBJ2-2 | TRBV5-1 | - | TRBD2 | CASSFLGRTSGTTRANTGELFF | TGCGCCAGCAGCTTCCTGGGAAGGACTAGCGGGACGACACGAGCGAACACCGGGGAGCTGTTTTTT
TRBJ2-2 | TRBV28 | - | - | CASSFSRQAPTPNTGELFF | TGTGCCAGCAGTTTCTCACGACAGGCCCCCACCCCGAACACCGGGGAGCTGTTTTTT
TRBJ2-3 | TRBV4-3 | - | - | CASSQVGGAADTQYF | TGCGCCAGCAGCCAAGTTGGGGGGGCCGCAGATACGCAGTATTTT
TRBJ1-2 | TRBV6-1 | - | - | CASSERGTTGYTF | TGTGCCAGCAGTGAACGAGGGACTACTGGCTACACCTTC
TRBJ1-2 | TRBV7-9 | - | TRBD1 | CASSSTGGISYGYTF | TGTGCCAGCAGCTCGACAGGGGGGATTTCCTATGGCTACACCTTC
TRBJ1-1 | TRBV6-1 | - | - | CASSIQPGQNTEAFF | TGTGCCAGCAGTATACAACCGGGACAGAACACTGAAGCTTTCTTT
TRBJ2-5 | TRBV7-8 | - | - | CASSPWGQSIQETQYF | TGTGCCAGCAGCCCCTGGGGGCAGAGCATACAAGAGACCCAGTACTTC
TRBJ2-1 | TRBV27 | once | TRBD2 | CASSKTSGAYEQFF | TGTGCCAGCAGTAAGACTAGCGGGGCATATGAGCAGTTCTTC
TRBJ1-4 | TRBV5-4 | few | - | CASSLAAGAEKLFF | TGTGCCAGCAGCTTGGCGGCAGGCGCGGAAAAACTGTTTTTT
TRBJ1-1 | TRBV15 | - | - | CATSRVGAYTEAFF | TGTGCCACCAGCAGAGTTGGGGCGTACACTGAAGCTTTCTTT
TRBJ1-1 | TRBV28 | - | - | CASSLGGGNTEAFF | TGTGCCAGCAGTCTAGGGGGGGGGAACACTGAAGCTTTCTTT
TRBJ2-7 | TRBV5-1 | - | - | CASSSGQNYEQYF | TGCGCCAGCAGCTCCGGACAGAACTACGAGCAGTACTTC
TRBJ2-1 | TRBV18 | - | - | CASSPSLRDNEQFF | TGTGCCAGCTCACCCTCCCTTCGGGACAATGAGCAGTTCTTC
TRBJ2-7 | TRBV16 | - | TRBD1 | CASSQSIGTGVYEQYF | TGTGCCAGCAGCCAATCAATTGGGACAGGGGTTTACGAGCAGTACTTC
TRBJ2-3 | TRBV28 | - | - | CASSTTDTQYF | TGTGCCAGCAGTACTACAGATACGCAGTATTTT
TRBJ2-7 | TRBV7-3 | - | - | CASSLNFGGEQYF | TGTGCCAGCAGCTTAAACTTTGGCGGGGAGCAGTACTTC
TRBJ2-3 | TRBV11-2 | - | TRBD1 | CASSSPGTGGTDTQYF | TGTGCCAGCAGCTCCCCCGGGACAGGGGGGACAGATACGCAGTATTTT
TRBJ2-2 | TRBV7-3 | - | TRBD2 | CASSLSGGEELFF | TGTGCCAGCAGCCTAAGCGGGGGAGAGGAGCTGTTTTTT
TRBJ2-3 | TRBV15 | few | - | CATSRDGTPRTQYF | TGTGCCACCAGCAGAGATGGCACCCCCCGAACGCAGTATTTT
TRBJ2-7 | TRBV2 | once | - | CASEEVPAYEQYF | TGTGCCAGCGAGGAGGTTCCGGCCTACGAGCAGTACTTC
TRBJ1-2 | TRBV2 | - | TRBD1 | CASSLDRGYGYTF | TGTGCCAGCAGCCTGGACAGGGGTTATGGCTACACCTTC
TRBJ2-2 | TRBV19 | few | TRBD2 | CASSIKLATNTGELFF | TGTGCCAGTAGTATAAAACTAGCGACGAACACCGGGGAGCTGTTTTTT
TRBJ1-1 | TRBV10-2 | - | - | CASSETYRAEAFF | TGCGCCAGCAGTGAGACGTACCGGGCTGAAGCTTTCTTT
TRBJ1-1 | TRBV28 | - | - | CASSLGRAGTEAFF | TGTGCCAGCAGTTTAGGACGTGCGGGCACTGAAGCTTTCTTT
TRBJ2-3 | TRBV7-3 | - | TRBD2 | CASSSLAGSSTDTQYF | TGTGCCAGCAGCTCCTTAGCGGGGAGTAGCACAGATACGCAGTATTTT
TRBJ2-3 | TRBV13 | - | - | CASTEITRDSGTDTQYF | TGTGCCAGCACCGAAATTACCCGGGACTCTGGCACAGATACGCAGTATTTT
TRBJ2-2 | TRBV5-1 | - | - | CASSLGPTGELFF | TGCGCCAGCAGCTTGGGGCCTACCGGGGAGCTGTTTTTT
TRBJ1-5 | TRBV7-2 | - | TRBD1 | CASSLGQGYNQPQHF | TGTGCCAGCAGCTTGGGACAGGGTTACAATCAGCCCCAGCATTTT
TRBJ1-3 | TRBV7-8 | - | TRBD1 | CASSLVYGGTGTFSGNTIYF | TGTGCCAGCAGCTTAGTATATGGGGGGACAGGAACCTTCTCTGGAAACACCATATATTTT
TRBJ1-5 | TRBV15 | - | TRBD1 | CATSRETGAGQPQHF | TGTGCCACCAGCAGAGAGACAGGGGCCGGGCAGCCCCAGCATTTT
TRBJ1-1 | TRBV4-1 | - | - | CASSQDGRTTTEAFF | TGCGCCAGCAGCCAAGATGGGAGGACAACCACTGAAGCTTTCTTT
TRBJ1-1 | TRBV7-6 | - | - | CASSLSRGSEAFF | TGTGCCAGCAGCTTATCCCGGGGGTCAGAAGCTTTCTTT
TRBJ2-3 | TRBV9 | - | TRBD1 | CASSLTGGTGNTQYF | TGTGCCAGCAGCCTCACAGGGGGTACGGGGAATACGCAGTATTTT
TRBJ2-5 | TRBV9 | - | - | CASSVVGPRLAPETQYF | TGTGCCAGCAGCGTAGTTGGTCCGAGGCTAGCCCCAGAGACCCAGTACTTC
TRBJ1-3 | TRBV7-2 | few | - | CASSLLPSSSGNTIYF | TGTGCCAGCAGCTTACTACCCTCGAGCTCTGGAAACACCATATATTTT
TRBJ2-7 | TRBV6-5 | - | - | CASSTRGGASYEQYF | TGTGCCAGCAGTACCCGGGGAGGAGCCTCTTACGAGCAGTACTTC
TRBJ2-7 | TRBV6-6 | once | - | CASRTGGLEQYF | TGTGCCAGCAGAACCGGGGGGCTCGAGCAGTACTTC
TRBJ2-7 | TRBV2 | - | TRBD1 | CASRRDRPHYEQYF | TGTGCCAGCAGGAGGGACAGGCCTCACTACGAGCAGTACTTC
TRBJ1-2 | TRBV6-1 | once | TRBD1 | CASTPKTGAHGYTF | TGTGCCAGCACCCCAAAGACAGGGGCTCATGGCTACACCTTC
TRBJ1-4 | TRBV6-6 | - | - | CASSSGGTVETLFF | TGTGCCAGCAGTTCTGGCGGGACGGTCGAAACACTGTTTTTT
TRBJ2-3 | TRBV5-8 | - | - | CASSLDRGTDTQYF | TGTGCCAGCAGCTTGGACAGGGGCACAGATACGCAGTATTTT
TRBJ2-5 | TRBV14 | - | - | CASSPGDSSLVEETQYF | TGTGCCAGCAGCCCCGGTGACAGTTCCCTAGTCGAAGAGACCCAGTACTTC
TRBJ1-2 | TRBV18 | - | - | CASSLGIQYGYTF | TGTGCCAGCTCACTCGGGATCCAATATGGCTACACCTTC
TRBJ2-3 | TRBV6-1 | few | TRBD2 | CASSDRTGGSTDTQYF | TGTGCCAGCAGTGATCGGACGGGAGGTAGCACAGATACGCAGTATTTT
TRBJ2-3 | TRBV15 | - | TRBD2 | CATSTRLAGGKDTQYF | TGTGCCACCAGCACCAGACTAGCGGGGGGGAAAGATACGCAGTATTTT
TRBJ1-3 | TRBV2 | - | - | CASRQQGGESRNTIYF | TGTGCCAGCAGACAACAGGGAGGGGAGTCTAGAAACACCATATATTTT
TRBJ2-2 | TRBV7-9 | - | - | CASSIGQEGGTGELFF | TGTGCCAGCAGCATCGGACAGGAAGGAGGGACCGGGGAGCTGTTTTTT
TRBJ2-3 | TRBV27 | - | - | CASSLGALTDTQYF | TGTGCCAGCAGTTTAGGGGCACTCACAGATACGCAGTATTTT
TRBJ1-1 | TRBV28 | - | - | CASSSRQHEAFF | TGTGCCAGCAGTTCCCGACAGCATGAAGCTTTCTTT
TRBJ1-2 | TRBV7-9 | - | - | CASSPGQGWNGYTF | TGTGCCAGCAGCCCAGGGCAGGGTTGGAATGGCTACACCTTC
TRBJ2-1 | TRBV27 | - | - | CASRSTRNEQFF | TGTGCCAGCAGGTCGACTAGGAATGAGCAGTTCTTC